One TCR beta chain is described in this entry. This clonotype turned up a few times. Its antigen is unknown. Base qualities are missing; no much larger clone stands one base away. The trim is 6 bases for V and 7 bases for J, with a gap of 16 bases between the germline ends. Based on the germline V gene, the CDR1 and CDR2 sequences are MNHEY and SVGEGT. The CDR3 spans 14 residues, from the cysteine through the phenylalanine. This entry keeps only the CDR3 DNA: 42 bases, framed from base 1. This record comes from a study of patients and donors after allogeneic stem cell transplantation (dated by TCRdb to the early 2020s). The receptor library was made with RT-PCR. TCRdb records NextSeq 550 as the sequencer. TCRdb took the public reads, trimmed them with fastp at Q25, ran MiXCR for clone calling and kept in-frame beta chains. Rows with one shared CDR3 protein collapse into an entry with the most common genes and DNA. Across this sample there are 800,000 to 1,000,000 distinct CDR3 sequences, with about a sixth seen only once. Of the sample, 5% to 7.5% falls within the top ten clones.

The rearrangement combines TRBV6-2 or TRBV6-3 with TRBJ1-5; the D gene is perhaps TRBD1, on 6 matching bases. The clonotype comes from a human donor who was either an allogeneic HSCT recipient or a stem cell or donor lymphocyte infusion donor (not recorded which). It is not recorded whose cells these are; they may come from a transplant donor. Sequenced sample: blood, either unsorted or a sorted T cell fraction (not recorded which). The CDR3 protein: CASSLSGTPQPQHF. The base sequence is TGTGCCAGCAGCCTCTCCGGGACACCACAGCCCCAGCATTTT.